A selection of T cell receptor beta chains follows, all from one sample in a study of cytomegalovirus exposure and HLA in healthy donors. The data were produced by immunoSEQ multiplex PCR, yet TCRdb's version contains in-frame clones alone and is incomplete. The sample lists about 120,000 clones; 66% were seen once. The sample comprised PBMCs. Every receptor here comes from a man aged 18 to 30 in good health and CMV-seronegative. Each CDR3 is given with its conserved first and last residue. D genes are given only for firm matches. Clone size appears in some rows only: once, few, many, or a class for an expanded clone.

clone_size,j_call,v_call,d_call,cdr3_aa,cdr3_nt
few,TRBJ2-7,TRBV5-1,-,CASSPRTVPRRISYEQYF,TGCGCCAGCAGCCCTAGGACAGTCCCTAGGAGGATCTCCTACGAGCAGTACTTC
-,TRBJ1-5,TRBV28,-,CASSLTQGRRQPQHF,TGTGCCAGCAGTTTAACACAGGGTCGGCGTCAGCCCCAGCATTTT
-,TRBJ2-1,TRBV12-5,TRBD2,CASGSRTSGSDNEQFF,TGTGCTAGTGGTTCCCGGACTAGCGGGAGTGATAATGAGCAGTTCTTC
-,TRBJ2-3,TRBV25-1,-,CASSESTYRRDTQYF,TGTGCCAGCAGTGAATCCACTTATAGGCGGGATACGCAGTATTTT
-,TRBJ2-3,TRBV10-3,TRBD2,CAISRGTSGGASDTQYF,TGTGCCATCAGTAGAGGGACTAGCGGGGGGGCATCAGATACGCAGTATTTT
-,TRBJ1-2,TRBV5-4,-,CASSLDTGGYTF,TGTGCCAGCAGCTTGGATACAGGCGGCTACACCTTC
-,TRBJ1-3,TRBV6-1,TRBD1,CASPDRDGTGNTIYF,TGTGCCAGCCCTGACAGGGACGGGACTGGAAACACCATATATTTT
-,TRBJ1-2,TRBV9,TRBD1,CASSVAFGQGYNGYTF,TGTGCCAGCAGCGTAGCTTTTGGACAGGGGTATAATGGCTACACCTTC
-,TRBJ2-2,TRBV18,-,CASSPFPGHKNTGELFF,TGTGCCAGCTCACCCTTCCCGGGACACAAGAACACCGGGGAGCTGTTTTTT
-,TRBJ2-7,TRBV9,TRBD2,CASSVGPSGFSYEQYF,TGTGCCAGCAGCGTAGGGCCTAGCGGGTTTTCCTACGAGCAGTACTTC
-,TRBJ1-2,TRBV7-2,TRBD1,CASRTQTGGGYGYTF,TGTGCCAGCAGAACCCAAACAGGGGGCGGCTATGGCTACACCTTC
-,TRBJ1-2,TRBV28,TRBD1,CASSNRGLRGYTF,TGTGCCAGCAGTAACAGGGGGCTCCGTGGCTACACCTTC
-,TRBJ1-4,TRBV7-2,-,CASQRQGLEKLFF,TGTGCCAGCCAACGGCAGGGTCTTGAAAAACTGTTTTTT
few,TRBJ2-1,TRBV20-1,-,CSARQYNEQFF,TGCAGTGCTAGACAGTACAATGAGCAGTTCTTC
-,TRBJ2-1,TRBV6-1,TRBD1,CASSGTGNEQFF,TGTGCCAGCAGTGGGACAGGGAATGAGCAGTTCTTC
-,TRBJ2-3,TRBV7-8,TRBD1,CASSLASWTSDRGTQYF,TGTGCCAGCAGCTTAGCGTCGTGGACTTCAGACAGGGGTACGCAGTATTTT
-,TRBJ2-1,TRBV27,-,CASSLGVSYNEQFF,TGTGCCAGCAGTCTAGGGGTCTCCTACAATGAGCAGTTCTTC
-,TRBJ2-1,TRBV29-1,TRBD1,CSVQTGGGEQFF,TGCAGCGTCCAGACAGGGGGCGGTGAGCAGTTCTTC
-,TRBJ2-3,TRBV6-1,TRBD2,CASSETEWEAGLRVDTQYF,TGTGCCAGCAGTGAAACGGAGTGGGAAGCGGGGCTCAGGGTAGATACGCAGTATTTT
-,TRBJ2-7,TRBV4-2,-,CASSQVTGTYEQYF,TGTGCCAGCAGCCAAGTTACGGGTACCTACGAGCAGTACTTC
-,TRBJ2-1,TRBV10-1,-,CASRGAGSEQFF,TGCGCCAGCAGGGGTGCCGGGAGTGAGCAGTTCTTC
once,TRBJ1-1,TRBV9,TRBD1,CASSPRQGGTEAFF,TGTGCCAGCAGCCCCCGACAGGGGGGGACTGAAGCTTTCTTT
few,TRBJ2-1,TRBV6-1,-,CATGTSYNEQFF,TGTGCCACCGGGACTTCCTACAATGAGCAGTTCTTC
-,TRBJ2-2,TRBV9,-,CASSVTVNTGELFF,TGTGCCAGCAGCGTGACAGTGAACACCGGGGAGCTGTTTTTT
-,TRBJ2-1,TRBV27,TRBD2,CASSLAGGDGEQFF,TGTGCCAGCAGTCTAGCGGGAGGGGACGGTGAGCAGTTCTTC
-,TRBJ1-2,TRBV28,-,CASNIIGVPGYTF,TGTGCCAGCAACATTATAGGGGTCCCGGGCTACACCTTC
once,TRBJ2-7,TRBV7-2,-,CASSLEPGPYEQYF,TGTGCCAGCAGCTTAGAGCCAGGGCCTTACGAGCAGTACTTC
-,TRBJ2-7,TRBV7-6,-,CASSSPSQGYEQYF,TGTGCCAGCAGCTCCCCGAGCCAGGGCTACGAGCAGTACTTC
-,TRBJ2-7,TRBV5-6,TRBD2,CASSLDGGGASYEQYF,TGTGCCAGCAGCTTGGATGGCGGGGGAGCCTCCTACGAGCAGTACTTC
-,TRBJ2-3,TRBV4-3,-,CASSQGGARTDTQYF,TGCGCCAGCAGCCAAGGCGGGGCGAGAACAGATACGCAGTATTTT
-,TRBJ2-5,TRBV2,TRBD2,CASSEGLAGETQYF,TGTGCCAGCAGTGAGGGACTAGCGGGAGAGACCCAGTACTTC
-,TRBJ2-7,TRBV30,-,CGGGGDYEQYF,TGTGGCGGTGGAGGGGACTACGAGCAGTACTTC
-,TRBJ1-3,TRBV2,-,CASSEASPRRGNTIYF,TGTGCCAGCAGTGAAGCGTCCCCGAGGCGGGGAAACACCATATATTTT
-,TRBJ1-2,TRBV10-3,-,CAISETTGGYGYTF,TGTGCCATCAGTGAGACGACAGGAGGCTATGGCTACACCTTC
-,TRBJ2-5,TRBV11-2,-,CASSLAETQYF,TGTGCCAGCAGCCTTGCGGAGACCCAGTACTTC
-,TRBJ2-7,TRBV7-2,-,CASSLGPAGSYEQYF,TGTGCCAGCAGCTTAGGTCCGGCAGGATCCTACGAGCAGTACTTC
-,TRBJ2-7,TRBV5-6,TRBD1,CASSIPPGQGTYEQYF,TGTGCCAGCAGCATCCCGCCGGGACAGGGCACCTACGAGCAGTACTTC
few,TRBJ2-1,TRBV5-1,-,CASSSSRPGEQFF,TGCGCCAGCAGCTCCTCTAGGCCGGGGGAGCAGTTCTTC
-,TRBJ1-3,TRBV6-5,-,CASSYSTGGPGNTIYF,TGTGCCAGCAGTTACTCAACGGGGGGGCCTGGAAACACCATATATTTT
-,TRBJ1-3,TRBV30,-,CAWIPDTRNTIYF,TGTGCCTGGATACCGGACACCAGAAACACCATATATTTT
-,TRBJ1-5,TRBV30,TRBD1,CAWSVGDRAHQPQHF,TGTGCCTGGAGTGTAGGGGACAGGGCCCATCAGCCCCAGCATTTT
-,TRBJ2-7,TRBV7-2,TRBD2,CASSIAGGGTAAYEQYF,TGTGCCAGCAGCATAGCCGGGGGGGGGACCGCCGCCTACGAGCAGTACTTC
-,TRBJ1-6,TRBV30,TRBD1,CAWSGGQGNNSPLHF,TGTGCCTGGAGCGGTGGACAGGGGAATAATTCACCCCTCCACTTT
-,TRBJ2-2,TRBV2,-,CASRSSVGGELFF,TGTGCCAGCAGGAGTAGCGTTGGCGGGGAGCTGTTTTTT
-,TRBJ1-4,TRBV27,-,CASSSEPGLGGKLFF,TGTGCCAGCAGTTCCGAGCCGGGACTCGGTGGAAAACTGTTTTTT
-,TRBJ1-2,TRBV28,-,CASSPGQQYTNYGYTF,TGTGCCAGCAGTCCAGGACAGCAATATACCAACTATGGCTACACCTTC
-,TRBJ2-2,TRBV6-5,TRBD1,CASSRDRGPGELFF,TGTGCCAGCAGTAGGGACAGGGGTCCCGGGGAGCTGTTTTTT
-,TRBJ1-1,TRBV19,TRBD1,CASSIVASGGNTEAFF,TGTGCCAGTAGTATCGTGGCCTCAGGGGGGAACACTGAAGCTTTCTTT
-,TRBJ2-1,TRBV6-5,-,CASSYAGYYEQFF,TGTGCCAGCAGTTATGCAGGGTACTATGAGCAGTTCTTC
-,TRBJ2-7,TRBV27,-,CASSVRRGYGEQYF,TGTGCCAGCAGTGTCAGGAGGGGATATGGGGAGCAGTACTTC
-,TRBJ1-2,TRBV29-1,-,CSVQGNYGYTF,TGCAGCGTACAGGGTAACTATGGCTACACCTTC
-,TRBJ2-7,TRBV11-3,-,CASSPRDIDEQYF,TGTGCCAGCAGCCCCCGGGACATCGACGAGCAGTACTTC
-,TRBJ2-7,TRBV4-3,TRBD2,CASSQDFGGAYEQYF,TGCGCCAGCAGCCAAGATTTCGGGGGGGCCTACGAGCAGTACTTC